The 5 T cell receptor beta chains presented below share a single source sample, sequenced in a study of blood T cell repertoires in COVID-19. Libraries were prepared by immunoSEQ multiplex PCR; TCRdb keeps only in-frame clonotypes and omits some of them. This repertoire shows 200,000 to 300,000 clones, more than 70% found once; its top ten account for roughly 2%. Sample: PBMCs or T cells enriched from blood (not recorded which). Receptors were obtained from a woman in her fifties or sixties who had recovered from COVID-19.

This clone was found a few times. The rearrangement uses TRBV6-1 and TRBJ2-6; tentatively, D is TRBD2 (5 bases). Trimming removed 4 bases at V and 0 bases at J, with 10 bases between. Looked up from germline, CDR1 is MNHNS and CDR2 is SASEGT. This CDR3 is 16 amino acids long. CDR3 nucleotide sequence: TGTGCCAGCAGTGGACTACCCCGCTCTGGGGCCAACGTCCTGACTTTC. It yields the protein CASSGLPRSGANVLTF.

The chain uses TRBV5-1 and TRBJ2-7; 11 nucleotides line up with TRBD1. Germline lookup yields CDR1 SGHRS and CDR2 YFSETQ. The CDR3 loop spans 15 amino acids. V shed 4 bases and J 1 base; nucleotides not matched to a gene: 4. The CDR3 is CASSPGTGGSYEQYF. The CDR3 DNA reads as TGCGCCAGCAGCCCCGGGACAGGGGGTTCCTACGAGCAGTACTTC.

This chain uses TRBV2 with TRBJ2-7; weak D call: TRBD1 (5 bases). The V gene lost 10 bases and the J gene lost 6 bases, with 16 bases spanning the gap. The CDR3 is 12 amino acids. Germline V lookup: CDR1 SNHLY, CDR2 FYNNEI. The CDR3 spells CAIPVLRGEQYF. The CDR3 nucleotides are TGTGCCATCCCTGTCCTAAGGGGCGAGCAGTACTTC.

The V and J genes are TRBV10-3 and TRBJ1-1; 7 bases map to TRBD1. The CDR3 covers 14 residues. Germline CDR1 and CDR2: ENHRY and SYGVKD. Unmatched junction bases numbered 3, after V lost 3 bases and J lost 2 bases. CDR3 in amino acids: CAISEQGINTEAFF. The CDR3 DNA sequence: TGTGCCATCAGTGAACAGGGGATCAACACTGAAGCTTTCTTT.

J is TRBJ1-1 and V is TRBV7-8, with no clear D. This CDR3 comprises 13 residues. Per the germline V gene, CDR1 is SGHVS and CDR2 is FQNEAQ. Trimming stripped 5 bases from V and 1 base from J, with 8 bases between. This chain's CDR3 is CASSVSQNTEAFF. The CDR3 DNA is TGTGCCAGCAGCGTATCACAGAACACTGAAGCTTTCTTT.